The 32 T cell receptor beta chains reported below all come from one sample, sequenced in a study of blood T cell repertoires in COVID-19. The data were produced by immunoSEQ multiplex PCR, yet TCRdb's version contains in-frame clones alone and is incomplete. Of 350,000 to 450,000 clones in the sample, 85% were seen once. The source material was peripheral blood. The receptors here all came from a woman in her late teens or twenties with acute or convalescent COVID-19.

The rearrangement links TRBV5-1 to TRBJ2-7; D gene ambiguous. This CDR3 region has 13 residues. Trimming left V 4 bases short and J 6 bases short, with 14 bases between. Germline V CDR1 and CDR2: SGHRS, YFSETQ. The DNA for the CDR3 is TGCGCCAGCAGCCAACTCACTCCCACCGAGCAGTACTTC. As protein: CASSQLTPTEQYF.

This chain connects TRBV24-1 to TRBJ1-6, with D possibly matching TRBD1 (6 bases). The length of the CDR3 is 15 residues. The germline CDR1 and CDR2 sequences are KGHDR and SFDVKD. Trimming removed 1 base from V and 5 bases from J, with 8 bases in between. In nucleotides, the CDR3 is TGTGCCACCAGTGATTTCCAGGGGAATAATTCACCCCTCCACTTT. Encoded protein: CATSDFQGNNSPLHF.

V and J are TRBV5-1 and TRBJ1-6; D call uncertain. Germline CDR1 reads SGHRS; CDR2 reads YFSETQ. The CDR3 runs 14 residues. The V and J ends lost 4 bases and 9 bases respectively, with 14 bases between them. This chain's CDR3 is CASSPGGLGSPLHF. The CDR3 bases are TGCGCCAGCAGCCCCGGAGGACTGGGTTCACCCCTCCACTTT.

The V and J genes are TRBV7-7 and TRBJ2-1; no definite D call. Per germline, CDR1 SSHAT and CDR2 FNYEAQ (reference sequence). V lost 5 bases, J lost 9 bases, and 11 bases lay in between. CDR3 length: 12 amino acids. In DNA form, the CDR3 reads TGTGCCAGCAGCGTTAGAGGTGGTGAGCAGTTCTTC. Translated, it gives CASSVRGGEQFF.

The rearrangement joins TRBV9 to TRBJ2-1; possibly TRBD2 for D (6 bases). The CDR3 contains 19 residues. Trimming shortened V by 0 bases and J by 4 bases, and 23 bases separated the two germline ends. The V gene's germline CDR1 is SGDLS and CDR2 YYNGEE. CDR3 in amino acids: CASSVAPSTGLALYNEQFF. DNA for the CDR3: TGTGCCAGCAGCGTAGCTCCCTCCACGGGGCTAGCGCTGTACAATGAGCAGTTCTTC.

This clone was seen a single time. This sequence joins TRBV7-3 and TRBJ2-2; TRBD1 matches at 9 bases. The CDR3 is 17 amino acids. Germline V gene lookup returns CDR1 SGHTA and CDR2 FQGTGA. V lost 6 bases, J lost 5 bases, and 13 bases stayed unmatched. CDR3 amino acids: CASRFLGGQGRTGELFF. The CDR3 DNA reads TGTGCCAGCAGATTTTTAGGGGGACAGGGACGGACCGGGGAGCTGTTTTTT.

The chain carries TRBV25-1 and TRBJ1-3; TRBD1 aligns across 7 bases. V dropped 5 bases and J dropped 3; count of bases not matched to a gene: 7. The germline V gene encodes CDR1 MGHDK and CDR2 SYGVNS. The CDR3 extends over 15 amino acids. The CDR3, as DNA: TGTGCCAGCAGTACGAACAGGGGTGTTGGAAACACCATATATTTT. It yields the protein CASSTNRGVGNTIYF.

V usage is TRBV18 and J usage is TRBJ1-5, with a possible D match to TRBD1 (5 bases). The germline gives CDR1 KGHSH, CDR2 LQKENI. This CDR3 has 15 residues. V dropped 6 bases and J dropped 6 bases, with 18 bases sitting between them. The CDR3 coding sequence is TGTGCCAGCTCTAGCGACGCGGGGGACGTTCAGCCCCAGCATTTT. Residues: CASSSDAGDVQPQHF. Using reference TRBV18 and TRBJ1-5 for the parts outside the CDR3, the full variable domain is NAGVMQNPRHLVRRRGQEARLRCSPMKGHSHVYWYRQLPEEGLKFMVYLQKENIIDESGMPKERFSAEFPKEGPSILRIQQVVRGDSAAYFCASSSDAGDVQPQHFGDGTRLSIL.

The CDR3 region has the DNA TGTGCCAGCAGCTCTGGCAGTAATGAAAAACTGTTTTTT. It codes for CASSSGSNEKLFF. V is TRBV7-2 and J is TRBJ1-4; no reliable D call. Per the germline V gene, CDR1 is SGHTA and CDR2 is FQGNSA. Trimming left V 4 bases short and J 4 bases short, with 7 bases between. CDR3 length: 13 amino acids.

This clone was counted between two and nine times. This CDR3 is CASFDRNTEAFF. CDR3 nucleotide sequence: TGTGCCAGCTTCGATAGGAACACTGAAGCTTTCTTT. The rearrangement uses TRBV18 and TRBJ1-1; D uncertain. V was pared by 7 bases and J by 1 base, with 7 bases between. This CDR3 spans 12 amino acids. From germline, CDR1 is KGHSH and CDR2 LQKENI.

J is TRBJ2-6 and V is TRBV28, with a tentative D call TRBD1 (5 bases). The V and J ends lost 7 bases and 2 bases respectively, with 15 bases between them. Germline CDR1 reads MDHEN; CDR2 reads SYDVKM. CDR3 length equals 16 residues. The DNA for the CDR3 is TGTGCCAGCACTCCCGCCAGGGAAACTGGGGCCAACGTCCTGACTTTC. Translated, it gives CASTPARETGANVLTF.

The chain joins TRBV7-8 to TRBJ2-7; TRBD2 matches at 11 bases. The germline V gene has CDR1 SGHVS and CDR2 FQNEAQ. The CDR3 is 15 residues long. V was clipped by 3 bases and J by 7 bases; unmatched bases: 8. CDR3: CASSFGGTSGWEQYF. The CDR3 nucleotides are TGTGCCAGCAGCTTCGGGGGGACTAGCGGTTGGGAGCAGTACTTC. Drawing the rest from reference TRBV7-8 and TRBJ2-7, the complete variable domain is GAGVSQSPRYKVAKRGQDVALRCDPISGHVSLFWYQQALGQGPEFLTYFQNEAQLDKSGLPSDRFFAERPEGSVSTLKIQRTQQEDSAVYLCASSFGGTSGWEQYFGPGTRLTVT.

V usage is TRBV19 and J usage is TRBJ2-7, with 8 nucleotides matching TRBD2. The CDR3 has 15 amino acids. V was pared by 7 bases and J by 7 bases, with 15 bases of the junction left unmatched. CDR1 and CDR2 from the germline V gene are LNHDA and SQIVND (reference sequence). The CDR3 sequence: CASTPGRASGGEQYF. CDR3 bases: TGTGCCAGTACCCCTGGTCGGGCCTCGGGAGGGGAGCAGTACTTC.

The chain couples TRBV5-4 to TRBJ1-1; D is unclear. Trimming pared 4 bases from V and 3 bases from J, leaving 10 bases between. The germline V gene encodes CDR1 SGHNT and CDR2 YYREEE (reference sequence). This CDR3 region has 13 residues. In nucleotides, the CDR3 is TGTGCCAGCAGCCCTGACACATACACTGAAGCTTTCTTT. Its protein product is CASSPDTYTEAFF.

V usage is TRBV6-1 and J usage is TRBJ2-7, with TRBD2 matching 9 bases. This CDR3 comprises 16 residues. V lost 1 base, J lost 4 bases, and 8 bases stayed unmatched. The germline V gene encodes CDR1 MNHNS and CDR2 SASEGT. The CDR3 loop reads CASSEGVAGALYEQYF. CDR3 nucleotides: TGTGCCAGCAGTGAAGGAGTAGCGGGAGCCTTGTACGAGCAGTACTTC.

This clone was recorded only once. This chain joins TRBV5-1 and TRBJ1-6; 7 bases align to TRBD1. Germline V gives CDR1 SGHRS, CDR2 YFSETQ. The J segment lost 0 bases and the V segment lost 1 base, leaving 4 bases of the junction unmatched. The CDR3 totals 17 residues. CDR3 sequence (DNA): TGCGCCAGCAGCTTGACGACAGGGAGCTCCTATAATTCACCCCTCCACTTT. This translates into CASSLTTGSSYNSPLHF.

The chain links TRBV5-1 to TRBJ2-7, with 9 bases aligning to TRBD2. CDR3 length equals 13 residues. Germline CDR1 reads SGHRS; CDR2 reads YFSETQ. V gave up 3 bases and J gave up 3 bases; unmatched junction bases: 1. CDR3 protein: CASSCGGGYEQYF. Written as DNA, the CDR3 is TGCGCCAGCAGCTGCGGGGGGGGCTACGAGCAGTACTTC.

The V gene is TRBV6-5, the J gene TRBJ2-3, with D perhaps TRBD2 (5 bases). The CDR3 contains 15 residues. CDR1 and CDR2 (germline): MNHEY, SVGAGI. V was shortened by 5 bases and J by 0 bases, with 12 bases between the two germline ends. In nucleotides, the CDR3 is TGTGCCAGCAGTCGTTTCGGGGAGAGCACAGATACGCAGTATTTT. Translated, it gives CASSRFGESTDTQYF.

V and J are TRBV27 and TRBJ1-2; no definite D call. Germline V gene lookup returns CDR1 MNHEY and CDR2 SMNVEV (reference sequence). There are 13 residues in the CDR3. V gave up 4 bases and J gave up 7 bases, with 13 bases separating them. CDR3 amino acids: CASSSLDLLGYTF. DNA of the CDR3: TGTGCCAGCAGTTCCCTTGATTTACTTGGCTACACCTTC.

The chain couples TRBV14 to TRBJ1-2; possible D gene TRBD1, 6 bases. The germline gives CDR1 SGHDN, CDR2 FVKESK. V was pared by 0 bases and J by 0 bases, with 17 bases between. This CDR3 is 18 amino acids long. DNA of the CDR3: TGTGCCAGCAGCCAAGATGGCTCGGGACATCGAGCTAACTATGGCTACACCTTC. It yields the protein CASSQDGSGHRANYGYTF.

J is TRBJ2-7 and V is TRBV3-1 (or the pseudogene TRBV3-2), with 9 positions matching TRBD2. Germline CDR1 is LGHDT and CDR2 is YNNKEL (reference sequence). J gave up 0 bases and V 4 bases, and 13 bases lay outside the gene matches. The CDR3 is 18 residues long. In nucleotides, the CDR3 is TGTGCCAGCAGCCGACCTCAAAGCGGGAGGATAAGCTCCTACGAGCAGTACTTC. It yields the protein CASSRPQSGRISSYEQYF.

V is TRBV28 and J is TRBJ2-3; TRBD2 aligns across 8 bases. This CDR3 spans 18 amino acids. Trimming cost V 1 base and J 0 bases; bases outside gene matches: 9. Germline CDR1 is MDHEN and CDR2 is SYDVKM. The CDR3 DNA reads TGTGCCAGCAGTTTATATCGGCGGGAGGAGGGCAGCACAGATACGCAGTATTTT. It translates to CASSLYRREEGSTDTQYF.

The J gene is TRBJ2-7, the V gene TRBV27; D is unresolved. In germline, CDR1 is MNHEY, CDR2 SMNVEV (reference sequence). The CDR3 sequence is 13 residues long. V dropped 3 bases and J dropped 2 bases, with 8 bases sitting between them. The CDR3, as DNA: TGTGCCAGCAGTTTGGCGGAACCCTACGAGCAGTACTTC. Translation gives CASSLAEPYEQYF.

The chain joins TRBV20-1 to TRBJ2-3; D unresolved. The CDR3 covers 11 residues. The V end was cut by 5 bases, the J end by 5 bases, with 8 bases between. Per germline, CDR1 DFQATT and CDR2 SNEGSKA (reference sequence). The CDR3 protein is CSAGSGDTQYF. As DNA, the CDR3 is TGCAGTGCTGGTTCGGGAGATACGCAGTATTTT.

The J gene is TRBJ1-5, the V gene TRBV5-5; 8 bases are shared with TRBD1. The junction had 14 bases not matched to a gene; V was cut back by 2 bases and J by 7 bases. Germline V gene sequence: CDR1 SGHKS, CDR2 YYEKEE (reference sequence). The CDR3 loop spans 17 amino acids. For the CDR3, the DNA is TGTGCCAGCAGCTTTGGAGATCACAGGGGGTCTGGACAGCCCCAGCATTTT. Translation gives CASSFGDHRGSGQPQHF. The full variable domain, with the rest looked up from reference TRBV5-5 and TRBJ1-5, is DAGVTQSPTHLIKTRGQQVTLRCSPISGHKSVSWYQQVLGQGPQFIFQYYEKEERGRGNFPDRFSARQFPNYSSELNVNALLLGDSALYLCASSFGDHRGSGQPQHFGDGTRLSIL.

This clone has just one count. The chain recombines TRBV6-5 with TRBJ1-2; 11 bases are a match to TRBD1. With 4 bases clipped from V and 6 bases from J, the junction kept 7 bases outside the gene matches. The CDR3 covers 15 residues. Germline assignment: CDR1 MNHEY and CDR2 SVGAGI. This CDR3 is CASSLKGQGANGYTF. The CDR3, as DNA: TGTGCCAGCAGTTTGAAAGGACAGGGGGCAAATGGCTACACCTTC.

The V and J genes are TRBV24-1 and TRBJ2-6, with D perhaps TRBD2 (5 bases). V lost 4 bases and J lost 0, with 9 bases in between. This CDR3 region has 16 residues. Germline V gene sequence: CDR1 KGHDR, CDR2 SFDVKD. CDR3 nucleotides: TGTGCCACCAGTGACTCCGGGATCTCTGGGGCCAACGTCCTGACTTTC. Its translation is CATSDSGISGANVLTF.

The gene calls are TRBV27 and TRBJ2-3; D may be TRBD2 (6 bases). The CDR3 is made up of 15 amino acids. Germline assignment: CDR1 MNHEY and CDR2 SMNVEV (reference sequence). Trimming took off 2 bases at V and 2 bases at J, with 11 bases between the two ends. The CDR3 loop reads CASSLEAGTTDTQYF. The CDR3 nucleotides are TGTGCCAGCAGTTTAGAGGCGGGGACCACAGATACGCAGTATTTT.

The chain is built from TRBV24-1 and TRBJ1-2; D uncertain. Germline CDR1 is KGHDR and CDR2 is SFDVKD. V dropped 7 bases and J dropped 5 bases, with 13 bases sitting between them. This CDR3 has 13 residues. The CDR3 sequence is CATRVVHSYGYTF. The CDR3 DNA follows: TGTGCCACCAGAGTGGTCCACTCTTATGGCTACACCTTC.

The chain has TRBV4-1 and TRBJ1-1; D uncertain. Germline assignment: CDR1 MGHRA and CDR2 YSYEKL. CDR3 length equals 14 residues. Deletions cut 1 base from V and 2 bases from J, with 8 bases between. The CDR3 region is CASSQVETNTEAFF. The CDR3 nucleotides are TGCGCCAGCAGCCAAGTGGAGACTAACACTGAAGCTTTCTTT.

V is TRBV27 and J is TRBJ2-1; 10 bases line up with TRBD1. The germline CDR1 and CDR2 sequences are MNHEY and SMNVEV (reference sequence). The CDR3 totals 15 residues. Losses at the gene ends were 8 bases for V and 10 bases for J; bases not matched to a gene: 14. CDR3 coding DNA: TGTGCCAGCTCATCCACCGGGACAGGGGCCAGAGAGCAGTTCTTC. Translating gives CASSSTGTGAREQFF.

This clone turned up a few times. V is TRBV6-6 and J is TRBJ1-2; no clear D gene. Germline V gene lookup returns CDR1 MNHNY and CDR2 SVGAGI (reference sequence). The CDR3 is made up of 11 amino acids. V was trimmed by 9 bases and J by 3 bases, leaving 8 bases between them. The CDR3 DNA sequence: TGTGCCAGTTCATCGGACTATGGCTACACCTTC. Its protein product is CASSSDYGYTF.